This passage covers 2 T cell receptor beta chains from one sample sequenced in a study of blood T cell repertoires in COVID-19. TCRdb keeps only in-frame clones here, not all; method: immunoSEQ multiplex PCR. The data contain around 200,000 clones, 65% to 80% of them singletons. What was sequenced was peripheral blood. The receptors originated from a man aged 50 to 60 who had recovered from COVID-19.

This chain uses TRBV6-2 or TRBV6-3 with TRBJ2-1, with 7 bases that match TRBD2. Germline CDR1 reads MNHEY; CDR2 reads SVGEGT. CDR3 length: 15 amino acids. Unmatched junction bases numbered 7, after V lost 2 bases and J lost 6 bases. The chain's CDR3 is CASSYGLLAANEQFF. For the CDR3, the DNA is TGTGCCAGCAGTTACGGGCTGCTAGCGGCCAATGAGCAGTTCTTC.

This chain's CDR3 is CASSPTSGEAFF. DNA for the CDR3: TGTGCCAGCAGCCCTACCTCAGGGGAAGCTTTCTTT. The chain carries TRBV7-3 and TRBJ1-1; D may be TRBD1 (5 bases). CDR3 length: 12 residues. Germline CDR1 SGHTA, CDR2 FQGTGA. Trimming left V 5 bases short and J 8 bases short, with 12 bases between.